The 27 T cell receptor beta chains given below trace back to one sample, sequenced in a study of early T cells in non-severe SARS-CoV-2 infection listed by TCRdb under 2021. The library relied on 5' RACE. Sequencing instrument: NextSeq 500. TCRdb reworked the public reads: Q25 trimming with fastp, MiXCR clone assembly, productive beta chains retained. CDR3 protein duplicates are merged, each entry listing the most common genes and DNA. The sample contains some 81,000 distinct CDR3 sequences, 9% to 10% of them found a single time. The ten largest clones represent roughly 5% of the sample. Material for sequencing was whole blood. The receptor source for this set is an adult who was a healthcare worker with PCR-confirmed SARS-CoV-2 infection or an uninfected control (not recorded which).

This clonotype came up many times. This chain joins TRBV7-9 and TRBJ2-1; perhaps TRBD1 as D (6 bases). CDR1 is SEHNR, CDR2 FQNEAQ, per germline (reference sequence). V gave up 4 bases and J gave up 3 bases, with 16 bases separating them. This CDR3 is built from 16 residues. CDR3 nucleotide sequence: TGTGCCAGCAGCTCCCACAGGGAGTTAGGCTACAATGAGCAGTTCTTC. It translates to CASSSHRELGYNEQFF. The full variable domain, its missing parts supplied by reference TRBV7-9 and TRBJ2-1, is DTGVSQNPRHKITKRGQNVTFRCDPISEHNRLYWYRQTLGQGPEFLTYFQNEAQLEKSRLLSDRFSAERPKGSFSTLEIQRTEQGDSAMYLCASSSHRELGYNEQFFGPGTRLTVL.

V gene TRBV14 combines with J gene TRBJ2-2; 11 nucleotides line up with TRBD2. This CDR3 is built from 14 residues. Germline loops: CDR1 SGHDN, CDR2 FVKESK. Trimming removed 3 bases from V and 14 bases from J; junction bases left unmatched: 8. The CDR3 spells CASSQTTGLAVLFF. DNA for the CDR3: TGTGCCAGCAGCCAGACTACGGGACTAGCGGTTCTGTTTTTT.

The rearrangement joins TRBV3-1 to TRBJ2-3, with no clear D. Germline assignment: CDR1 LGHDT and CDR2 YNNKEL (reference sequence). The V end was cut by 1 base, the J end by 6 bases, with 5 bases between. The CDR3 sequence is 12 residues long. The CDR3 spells CASSQGADTQYF. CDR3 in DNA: TGTGCCAGCAGCCAAGGGGCGGATACGCAGTATTTT.

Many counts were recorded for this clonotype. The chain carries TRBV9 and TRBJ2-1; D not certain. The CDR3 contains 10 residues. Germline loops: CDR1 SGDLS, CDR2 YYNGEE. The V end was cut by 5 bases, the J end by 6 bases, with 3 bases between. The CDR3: CASSGNEQFF. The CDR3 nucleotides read TGTGCCAGCAGTGGCAATGAGCAGTTCTTC.

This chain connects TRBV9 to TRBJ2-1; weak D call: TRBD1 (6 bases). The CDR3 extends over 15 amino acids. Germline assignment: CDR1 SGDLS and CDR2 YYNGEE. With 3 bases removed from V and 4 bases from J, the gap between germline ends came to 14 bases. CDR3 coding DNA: TGTGCCAGCAGCGGAACCGGGACAAAGTACAATGAGCAGTTCTTC. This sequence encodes CASSGTGTKYNEQFF.

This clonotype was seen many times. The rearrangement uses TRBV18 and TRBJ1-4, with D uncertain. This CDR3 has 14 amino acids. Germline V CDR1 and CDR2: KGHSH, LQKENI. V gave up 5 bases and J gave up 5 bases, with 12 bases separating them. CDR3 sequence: CASSSLSGNEKLFF. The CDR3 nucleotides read TGTGCCAGCTCAAGTCTTTCGGGCAATGAAAAACTGTTTTTT.

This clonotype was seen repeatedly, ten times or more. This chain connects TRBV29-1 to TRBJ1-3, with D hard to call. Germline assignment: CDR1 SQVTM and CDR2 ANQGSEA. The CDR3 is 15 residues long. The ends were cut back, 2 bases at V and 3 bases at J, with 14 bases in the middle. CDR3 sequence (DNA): TGCAGCGTTGAAAGGGAAGGACGTCATGGAAACACCATATATTTT. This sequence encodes CSVEREGRHGNTIYF.

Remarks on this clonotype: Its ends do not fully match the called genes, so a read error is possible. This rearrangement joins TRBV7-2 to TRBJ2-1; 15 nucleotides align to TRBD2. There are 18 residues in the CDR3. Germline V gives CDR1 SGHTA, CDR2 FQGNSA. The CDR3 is CASSLAGPGLAGGHGGVF. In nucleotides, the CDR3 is TGTGCCAGCAGCTTAGCAGGCCCGGGACTAGCGGGAGGCCACGGTGGGGTCTTC.

CDR3 protein: CASGLTLAKNIQYF. The CDR3 DNA sequence: TGTGCCAGCGGGCTGACCCTAGCCAAAAACATTCAGTACTTC. The chain combines TRBV28 with TRBJ2-4, with unresolved D. This CDR3 contains 14 residues. The germline CDR1 and CDR2 sequences are MDHEN and SYDVKM. V lost 8 bases and J 0 bases, leaving 11 bases between the germline ends.

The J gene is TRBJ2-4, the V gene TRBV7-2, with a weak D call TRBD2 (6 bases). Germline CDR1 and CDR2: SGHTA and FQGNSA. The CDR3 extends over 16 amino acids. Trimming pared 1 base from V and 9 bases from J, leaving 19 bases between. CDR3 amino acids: CASSLDPLALVSIQYF. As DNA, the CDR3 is TGTGCCAGCAGCTTAGATCCCCTAGCGTTAGTTAGCATTCAGTACTTC.

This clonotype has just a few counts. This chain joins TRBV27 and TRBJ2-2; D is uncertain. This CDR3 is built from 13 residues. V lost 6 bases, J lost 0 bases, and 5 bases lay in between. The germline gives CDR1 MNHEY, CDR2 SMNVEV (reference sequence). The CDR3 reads CASRRANTGELFF. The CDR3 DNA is TGTGCCAGCAGGCGAGCGAACACCGGGGAGCTGTTTTTT.

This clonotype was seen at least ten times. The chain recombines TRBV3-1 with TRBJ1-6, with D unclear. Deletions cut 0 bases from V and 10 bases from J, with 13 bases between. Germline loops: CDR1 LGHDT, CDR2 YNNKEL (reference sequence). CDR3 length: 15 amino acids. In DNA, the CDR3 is TGTGCCAGCAGCCAAGAAAGCGGGTTCGGCTCACCCCTCCACTTT. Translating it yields CASSQESGFGSPLHF.

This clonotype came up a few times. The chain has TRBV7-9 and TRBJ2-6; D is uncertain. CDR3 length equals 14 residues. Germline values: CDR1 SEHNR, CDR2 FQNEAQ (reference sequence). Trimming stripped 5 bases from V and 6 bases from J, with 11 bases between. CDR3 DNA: TGTGCCAGCAGCCTAAGTTCGGCGGCCAACGTCCTGACTTTC. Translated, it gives CASSLSSAANVLTF.

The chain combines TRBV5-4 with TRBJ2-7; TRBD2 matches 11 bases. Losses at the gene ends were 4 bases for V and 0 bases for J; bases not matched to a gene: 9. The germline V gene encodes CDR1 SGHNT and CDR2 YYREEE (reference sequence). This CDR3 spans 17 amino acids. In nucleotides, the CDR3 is TGTGCCAGCAGCGCGGCTAGCGGGAGGCACAGCTCCTACGAGCAGTACTTC. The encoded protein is CASSAASGRHSSYEQYF. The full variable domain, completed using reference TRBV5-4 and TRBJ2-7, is ETGVTQSPTHLIKTRGQQVTLRCSSQSGHNTVSWYQQALGQGPQFIFQYYREEENGRGNFPPRFSGLQFPNYSSELNVNALELDDSALYLCASSAASGRHSSYEQYFGPGTRLTVT.

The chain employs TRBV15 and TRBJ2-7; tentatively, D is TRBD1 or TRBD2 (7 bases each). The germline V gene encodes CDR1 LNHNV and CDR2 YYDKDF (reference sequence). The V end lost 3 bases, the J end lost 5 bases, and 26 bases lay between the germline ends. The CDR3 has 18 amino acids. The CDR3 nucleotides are TGTGCCACCAGCAGGATCCAACCAGGGGGGGGCTTCGGACACGAGCAGTACTTC. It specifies CATSRIQPGGGFGHEQYF.

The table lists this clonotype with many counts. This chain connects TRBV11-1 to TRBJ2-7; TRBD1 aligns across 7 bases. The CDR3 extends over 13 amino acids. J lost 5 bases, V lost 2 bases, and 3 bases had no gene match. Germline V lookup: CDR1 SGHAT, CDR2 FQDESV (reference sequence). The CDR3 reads CASSLFTGDEQYF. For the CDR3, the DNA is TGTGCCAGCAGCTTATTTACAGGGGACGAGCAGTACTTC.

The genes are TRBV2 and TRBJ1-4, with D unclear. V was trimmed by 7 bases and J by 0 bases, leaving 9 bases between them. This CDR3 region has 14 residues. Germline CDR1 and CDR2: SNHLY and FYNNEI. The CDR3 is CASIETATNEKLFF. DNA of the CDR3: TGTGCCAGCATAGAAACAGCAACTAATGAAAAACTGTTTTTT.

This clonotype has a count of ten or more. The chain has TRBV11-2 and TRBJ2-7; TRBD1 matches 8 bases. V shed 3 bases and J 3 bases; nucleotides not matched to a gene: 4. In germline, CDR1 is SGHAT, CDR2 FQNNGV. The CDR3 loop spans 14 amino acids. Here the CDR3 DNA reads TGTGCCAGCAGCTTCTCCGGACAGGGCTACGAGCAGTACTTC. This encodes CASSFSGQGYEQYF.

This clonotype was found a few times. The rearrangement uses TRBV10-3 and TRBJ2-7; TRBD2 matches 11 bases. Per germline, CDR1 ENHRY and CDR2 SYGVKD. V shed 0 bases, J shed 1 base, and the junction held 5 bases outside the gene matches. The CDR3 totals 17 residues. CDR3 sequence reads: CAISESSLAGGSYEQYF. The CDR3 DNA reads TGTGCCATCAGTGAGTCGAGTCTAGCGGGAGGATCCTACGAGCAGTACTTC.

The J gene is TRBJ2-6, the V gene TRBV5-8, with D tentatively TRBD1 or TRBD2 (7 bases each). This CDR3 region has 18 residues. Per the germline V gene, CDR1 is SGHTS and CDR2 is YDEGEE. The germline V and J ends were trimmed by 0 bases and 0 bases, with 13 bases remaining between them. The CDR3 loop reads CASSLVTGRGSGANVLTF. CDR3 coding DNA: TGTGCCAGCAGCTTGGTGACAGGGAGGGGCTCTGGGGCCAACGTCCTGACTTTC. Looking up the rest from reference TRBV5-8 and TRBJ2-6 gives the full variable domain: EAGVTQSPTHLIKTRGQQATLRCSPISGHTSVYWYQQALGLGLQFLLWYDEGEERNRGNFPPRFSGRQFPNYSSELNVNALELEDSALYLCASSLVTGRGSGANVLTFGAGSRLTVL.

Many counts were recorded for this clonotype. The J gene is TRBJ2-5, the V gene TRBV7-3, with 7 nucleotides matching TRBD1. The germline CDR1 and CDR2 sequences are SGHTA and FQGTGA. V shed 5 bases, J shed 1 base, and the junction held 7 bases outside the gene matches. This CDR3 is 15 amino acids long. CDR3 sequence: CASSPTTGFQETQYF. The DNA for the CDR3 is TGTGCCAGCAGCCCCACGACAGGGTTCCAAGAGACCCAGTACTTC.

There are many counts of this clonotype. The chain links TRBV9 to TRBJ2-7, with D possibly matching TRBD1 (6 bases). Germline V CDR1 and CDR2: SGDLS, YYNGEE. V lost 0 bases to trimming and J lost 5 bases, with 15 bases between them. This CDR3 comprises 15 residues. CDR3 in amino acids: CASSVATGHNDEQYF. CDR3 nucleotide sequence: TGTGCCAGCAGCGTAGCTACGGGACATAACGACGAGCAGTACTTC.

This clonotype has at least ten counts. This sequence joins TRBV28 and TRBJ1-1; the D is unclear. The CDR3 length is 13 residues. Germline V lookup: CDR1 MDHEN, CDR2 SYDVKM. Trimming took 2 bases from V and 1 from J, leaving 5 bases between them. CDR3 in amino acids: CASSLPGNTEAFF. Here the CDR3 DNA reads TGTGCCAGCAGTTTACCGGGGAACACTGAAGCTTTCTTT.

CDR3 DNA: TGTGCCAGCAGCCAAGGTACACCTCAAGAGACCCAGTACTTC. Protein: CASSQGTPQETQYF. V and J are TRBV14 and TRBJ2-5; the D is unclear. V lost 1 base to trimming and J lost 2 bases, with 8 bases between them. The CDR3 runs 14 residues. From germline, CDR1 is SGHDN and CDR2 FVKESK.

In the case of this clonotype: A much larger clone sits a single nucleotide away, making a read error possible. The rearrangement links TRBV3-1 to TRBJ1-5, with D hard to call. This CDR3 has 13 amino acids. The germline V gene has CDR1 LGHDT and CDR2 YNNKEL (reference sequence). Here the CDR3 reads CASSASRNRPQHF. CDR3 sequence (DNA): TGTGCCAGCAGCGCGAGTAGAAATCGGCCCCAGCATTTT.

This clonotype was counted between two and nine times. The CDR3: CASSFTSGTYEQYF. Here the CDR3 DNA reads TGCGCCAGCAGCTTCACAAGCGGGACCTACGAGCAGTACTTC. The chain has TRBV5-1 and TRBJ2-7, with 7 positions matching TRBD2. V lost 2 bases to trimming and J lost 2 bases; unmatched junction nucleotides: 4. Germline V gene lookup returns CDR1 SGHRS and CDR2 YFSETQ. The CDR3 runs 14 residues.

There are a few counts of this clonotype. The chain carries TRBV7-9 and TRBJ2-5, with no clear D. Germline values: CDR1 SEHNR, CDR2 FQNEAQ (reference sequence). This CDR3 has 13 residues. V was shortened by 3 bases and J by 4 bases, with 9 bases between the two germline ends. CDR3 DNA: TGTGCCAGCAGCTTGCTTAGAGGAGAGACCCAGTACTTC. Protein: CASSLLRGETQYF.